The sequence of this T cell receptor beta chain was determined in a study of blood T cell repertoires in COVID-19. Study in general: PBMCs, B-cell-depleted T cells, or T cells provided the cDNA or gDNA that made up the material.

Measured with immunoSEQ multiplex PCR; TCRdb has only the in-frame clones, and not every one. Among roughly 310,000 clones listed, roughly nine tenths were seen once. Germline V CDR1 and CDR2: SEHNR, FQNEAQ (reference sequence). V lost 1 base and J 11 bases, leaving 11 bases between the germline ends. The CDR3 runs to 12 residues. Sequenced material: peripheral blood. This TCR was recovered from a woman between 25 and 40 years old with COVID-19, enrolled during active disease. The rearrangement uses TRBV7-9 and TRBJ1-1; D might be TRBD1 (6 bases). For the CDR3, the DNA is TGTGCCAGCAGCTTAGAACAGGGAATTGCTTTCTTT. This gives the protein CASSLEQGIAFF. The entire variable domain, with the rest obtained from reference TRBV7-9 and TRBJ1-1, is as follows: DTGVSQNPRHKITKRGQNVTFRCDPISEHNRLYWYRQTLGQGPEFLTYFQNEAQLEKSRLLSDRFSAERPKGSFSTLEIQRTEQGDSAMYLCASSLEQGIAFFGQGTRLTVV.